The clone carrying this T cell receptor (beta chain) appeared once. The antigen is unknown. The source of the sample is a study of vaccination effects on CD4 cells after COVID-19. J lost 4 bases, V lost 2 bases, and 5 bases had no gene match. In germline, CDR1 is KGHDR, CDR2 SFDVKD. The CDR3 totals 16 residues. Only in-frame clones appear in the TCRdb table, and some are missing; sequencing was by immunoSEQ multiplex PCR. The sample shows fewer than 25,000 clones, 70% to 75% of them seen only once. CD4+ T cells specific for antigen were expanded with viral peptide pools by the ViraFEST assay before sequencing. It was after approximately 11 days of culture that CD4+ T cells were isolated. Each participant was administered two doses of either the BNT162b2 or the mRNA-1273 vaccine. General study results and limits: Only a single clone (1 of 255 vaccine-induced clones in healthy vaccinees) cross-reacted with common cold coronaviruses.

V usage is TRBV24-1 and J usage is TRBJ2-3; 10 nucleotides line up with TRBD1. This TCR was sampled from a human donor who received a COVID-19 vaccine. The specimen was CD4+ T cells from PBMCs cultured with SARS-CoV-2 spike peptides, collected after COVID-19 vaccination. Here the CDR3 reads CATSDSPGQGPDTQYF. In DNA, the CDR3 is TGTGCCACCAGTGATTCACCGGGACAGGGGCCAGATACGCAGTATTTT.